One TCR beta chain is described in this entry. This record comes from a study of sequential checkpoint blockade in melanoma. About the study: Arm A got nivolumab then ipilimumab; arm B the reverse, 1:1. Maintenance nivolumab came after either treatment sequence.

The assay was immunoSEQ multiplex PCR, and TCRdb's table has in-frame clones only and misses some. The table has 30,000 to 40,000 clones, almost 85% seen once. Germline CDR1 MDHEN, CDR2 SYDVKM. Trimming removed 5 bases from V and 3 bases from J; junction bases left unmatched: 4. The CDR3 totals 15 residues. As to treatment: randomized to nivolumab then ipilimumab (arm A) or the reverse (arm B). DNA-damaging chemotherapy had not been given to any patient beforehand. PBMC sorting kept live CD3+CD8+ cells without CD19 or CD56. The receptor was derived from a human donor with melanoma. The chain employs TRBV28 and TRBJ1-2; 12 bases are shared with TRBD1. Sequencing used CD8+ T cells sorted from blood (inferred from file names), obtained from a patient given nivolumab and ipilimumab in sequence. The CDR3 region is CASSIGTGGYYGYTF. Written as DNA, the CDR3 is TGTGCCAGCAGTATTGGGACAGGGGGCTACTATGGCTACACCTTC.